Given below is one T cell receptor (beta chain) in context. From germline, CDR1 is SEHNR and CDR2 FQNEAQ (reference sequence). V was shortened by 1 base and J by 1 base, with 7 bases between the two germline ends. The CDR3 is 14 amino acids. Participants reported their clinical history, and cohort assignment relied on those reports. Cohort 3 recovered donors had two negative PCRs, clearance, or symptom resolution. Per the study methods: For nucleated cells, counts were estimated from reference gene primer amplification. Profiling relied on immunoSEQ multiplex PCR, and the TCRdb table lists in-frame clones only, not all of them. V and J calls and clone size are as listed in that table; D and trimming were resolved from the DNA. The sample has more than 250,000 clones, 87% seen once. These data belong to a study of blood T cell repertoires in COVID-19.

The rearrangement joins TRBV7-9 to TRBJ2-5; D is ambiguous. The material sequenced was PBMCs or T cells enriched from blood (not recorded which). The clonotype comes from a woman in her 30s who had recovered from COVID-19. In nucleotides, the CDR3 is TGTGCCAGCAGCTTAGGGGCTCCCCAAGAGACCCAGTACTTC. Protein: CASSLGAPQETQYF.